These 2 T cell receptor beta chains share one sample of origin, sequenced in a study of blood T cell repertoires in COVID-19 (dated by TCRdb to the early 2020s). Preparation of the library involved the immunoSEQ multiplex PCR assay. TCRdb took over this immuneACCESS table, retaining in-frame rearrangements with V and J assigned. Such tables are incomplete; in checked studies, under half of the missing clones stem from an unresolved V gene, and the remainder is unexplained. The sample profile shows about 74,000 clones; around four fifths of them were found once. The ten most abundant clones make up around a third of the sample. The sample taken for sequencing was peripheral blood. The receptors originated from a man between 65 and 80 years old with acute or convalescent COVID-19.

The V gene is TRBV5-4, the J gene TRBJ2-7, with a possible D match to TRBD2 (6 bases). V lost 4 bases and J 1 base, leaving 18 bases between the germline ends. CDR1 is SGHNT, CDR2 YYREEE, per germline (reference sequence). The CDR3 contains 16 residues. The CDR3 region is CASSTPGTAASYEQYF. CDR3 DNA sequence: TGTGCCAGCAGCACCCCCGGGACTGCTGCTTCCTACGAGCAGTACTTC.

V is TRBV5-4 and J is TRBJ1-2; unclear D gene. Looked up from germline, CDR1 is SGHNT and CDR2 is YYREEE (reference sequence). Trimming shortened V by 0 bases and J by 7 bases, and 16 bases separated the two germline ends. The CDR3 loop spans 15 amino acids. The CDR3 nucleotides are TGTGCCAGCAGCTTGGGAGGCAGCCATCGGTCTGGCTACACCTTC. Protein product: CASSLGGSHRSGYTF. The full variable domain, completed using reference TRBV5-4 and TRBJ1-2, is ETGVTQSPTHLIKTRGQQVTLRCSSQSGHNTVSWYQQALGQGPQFIFQYYREEENGRGNFPPRFSGLQFPNYSSELNVNALELDDSALYLCASSLGGSHRSGYTFGSGTRLTVV.